This TCR beta chain was profiled in a study of CD8 T cells in ankylosing spondylitis. Study-level results: Disease-associated clonotypes exhibited CD8+ identity and were relatively infrequent in peripheral blood. Under 10 highly homologous variants formed a TCR beta motif that appeared characteristic of ankylosing spondylitis blood. Within matched ankylosing spondylitis synovial fluid, disease-linked clones were reportedly significantly enriched.

The germline V gene has CDR1 LGHNA and CDR2 YSLEER. The CDR3 extends over 18 amino acids. Trimming removed 0 bases from V and 1 base from J, with 19 bases in between. TCRdb passed the 5' RACE reads through MiXCR, listing each CDR3 protein once. The data show about 220,000 distinct CDR3 sequences, with about a sixth seen just once and under 55% held by the top ten. The table lists this clonotype with a few counts. Its cognate antigen is unknown. This sequence was found in a male donor with ankylosing spondylitis. The rearrangement uses TRBV4-3 and TRBJ2-7; D unresolved. The sequenced sample was blood, either unsorted or a sorted T cell fraction (not recorded which). For the CDR3, the DNA is TGCGCCAGCAGCCAAGAAACGGCTGGAGCCGCTGGATCCTACGAGCAGTACTTC. This gives the protein CASSQETAGAAGSYEQYF.